This T cell receptor beta chain was profiled in a study of T cell responses to AZD1222 COVID-19 vaccine (dated by TCRdb to about 2021). Regarding the research as a whole: A total of 233 trial participants underwent TCR sequencing, of whom nearly 210 had received two doses of AZD1222 and 26 had received two doses of the MenACWY control vaccine. Trial participants were enrolled by age into 18-55, 56-69 and 70-plus year subgroups, with around 150, 28 and 57 TCR-sequenced participants respectively.

A remark on this clone: Its antigen is currently not known. It has no much larger one-base neighbor in the sample; base qualities were not kept.

What the work shows at the level of the full study, not this receptor alone: Epitopes outside the regions mutated in the B.1.351 and B.1.1.7 variants were reportedly recognized by nearly half of the unique spike-specific TCRs. The 56-69-year group was small, and its depth increase did not reach significance, likely because of low power. Participants were mostly white British, with more females than males. The authors suggested clonal diversity may have been underestimated. No day 14 peak-response samples were available, so repertoires were characterized only after the peak T cell response. Conclusions about previously exposed vaccinees are limited because only six or seven AZD1222 recipients were SARS-CoV-2 seropositive at baseline. The whole spike protein was spanned by vaccine-associated CD4 TCRs, and dominant responses were seen in regions 160-218 and 743-854. A significant rise in spike-specific TCR breadth and depth was observed after two AZD1222 doses relative to day 0 and relative to MenACWY recipients.

The CDR3 runs 14 residues from the cysteine to the phenylalanine. Only the CDR3 region is kept as DNA, spanning 42 bases read in frame from base 1. Relative to germline, V is 3 bases shorter and J is 7 bases shorter, with 10 bases between their ends. In the germline V gene, CDR1 corresponds to MDHEN and CDR2 to SYDVKM. The CDR3 regions of human TCRbeta chains were subjected to immunosequencing. The original pipeline was this. TCRs in the repertoires were compared against a reference library of SARS-CoV-2-specific TCRs that had been generated with the MIRA antigen-specificity platform. Breadth meant the fraction of unique TCRs that were SARS-CoV-2-associated, whereas depth meant the fraction of total T cells that were SARS-CoV-2-associated. Using the MIRA data, each spike-specific TCR was mapped to the spike region that the TCR reacts to and placed in a CD4 or CD8 class. Log10-transformed breadth and depth values were compared by one-way ANOVA with Sidak's multiple comparisons tests. Here the immuneACCESS table is served through TCRdb, limited to in-frame sequences with V and J called. Missing clones are a known gap in these copies; in checked studies unresolved V genes cover under half, and the rest lacks a known reason. V and J calls plus clone size are reproduced from that table; the DNA served to infer D and trimming. This sample comprises some 120,000 clones, 88% of them detected only once. Clones ranked in the top ten supply roughly 20% of the sample.

Explained via the paper, the time point label denotes: baseline before first vaccination. The sample's treatment or condition label, in plain terms: meningococcal conjugate vaccine given as trial control. Vaccinee samples were obtained from the UK trials COV001 and COV002, which included a single-blind randomized controlled phase 2/3 trial of AZD1222 (ChAdOx1 nCoV-19) in healthy adults. For TCRbeta chain sequencing, PBMC samples from trial participants were taken at day 0 and at day 28 after the second dose. The sample consisted of peripheral blood, taken on day 0 of MenACWY control vaccination. The sequence is built from TRBV28 and TRBJ1-6; too little of a D gene remains to name it. The source is an adult in good health. The CDR3 protein sequence reads: CASSFGRNNSPLHF. The DNA reads TGTGCCAGCAGTTTCGGACGGAACAATTCACCCCTCCACTTT.